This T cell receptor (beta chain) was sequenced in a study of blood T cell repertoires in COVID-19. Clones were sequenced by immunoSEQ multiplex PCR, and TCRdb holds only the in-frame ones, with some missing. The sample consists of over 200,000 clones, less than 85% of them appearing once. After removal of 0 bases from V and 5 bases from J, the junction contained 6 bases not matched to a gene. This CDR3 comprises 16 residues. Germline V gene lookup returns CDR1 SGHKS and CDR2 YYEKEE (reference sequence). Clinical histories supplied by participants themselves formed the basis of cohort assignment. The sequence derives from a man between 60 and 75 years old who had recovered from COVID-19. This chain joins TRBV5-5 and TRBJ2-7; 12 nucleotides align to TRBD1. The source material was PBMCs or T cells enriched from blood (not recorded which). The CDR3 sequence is CASSLGGGTGGDEQYF. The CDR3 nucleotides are TGTGCCAGCAGCTTGGGAGGCGGGACAGGGGGCGACGAGCAGTACTTC.